The 13 T cell receptor beta chains in this list originate from one sample, sequenced in a study of blood T cell repertoires in COVID-19. Sequenced by immunoSEQ multiplex PCR; TCRdb stores in-frame clones only, minus some. The profile shows about 340,000 clones, about nine tenths of them singletons. The material sequenced was peripheral blood. These TCRs come from a woman in her seventies with COVID-19, enrolled during active disease.

The chain combines TRBV12-3 or TRBV12-4 with TRBJ1-1; D possibly corresponds to TRBD1 (6 bases). The V end was cut by 6 bases, the J end by 2 bases, with 10 bases between. CDR3 length: 13 amino acids. The CDR3 nucleotides are TGTGCCAGCAGCCAGGGGCTAAACACTGAAGCTTTCTTT. It codes for CASSQGLNTEAFF.

This sequence joins TRBV9 and TRBJ2-2, with TRBD1 matching 9 bases. The CDR3 extends over 15 amino acids. Trimming at V came to 3 bases and at J to 4 bases, leaving 4 bases not matched to a gene. Germline V gene lookup returns CDR1 SGDLS and CDR2 YYNGEE. CDR3 in amino acids: CASSGDRARTGELFF. The CDR3 DNA reads TGTGCCAGCAGCGGGGACAGGGCCCGCACCGGGGAGCTGTTTTTT.

V is TRBV29-1 and J is TRBJ2-2; maybe TRBD1 (5 bases). There are 16 residues in the CDR3. V was clipped by 0 bases and J by 2 bases, with 13 bases between them. Germline CDR1 reads SQVTM; CDR2 reads ANQGSEA. The CDR3 region is CSVEEGHRLNTGELFF. The CDR3 nucleotides are TGCAGCGTTGAAGAGGGCCACAGGCTAAACACCGGGGAGCTGTTTTTT.

The CDR3 is CASSIDSTYEQYF. The CDR3 nucleotides are TGTGCCAGTAGTATAGACAGTACCTACGAGCAGTACTTC. This rearrangement joins TRBV19 to TRBJ2-7; D unresolved. The CDR3 length is 13 residues. Trimming removed 0 bases from V and 2 bases from J, with 5 bases in between. Germline CDR1 is LNHDA and CDR2 is SQIVND (reference sequence).

V is TRBV9 and J is TRBJ1-1; 7 nucleotides match TRBD1. The CDR3 loop spans 14 amino acids. V was pared by 4 bases and J by 2 bases, with 5 bases of the junction left unmatched. Per germline, CDR1 SGDLS and CDR2 YYNGEE. The DNA for the CDR3 is TGTGCCAGCAGCTCCCGGGACAGTAACACTGAAGCTTTCTTT. This sequence encodes CASSSRDSNTEAFF.

The CDR3 nucleotides read TGCAGCGTTGACAGGGGAGGGAACTATGGCTACACCTTC. It codes for CSVDRGGNYGYTF. This chain links TRBV29-1 with TRBJ1-2; TRBD1 is a possible D gene (6 bases). Trimming took off 3 bases at V and 2 bases at J, with 10 bases between the two ends. The germline V gene encodes CDR1 SQVTM and CDR2 ANQGSEA. The CDR3 runs to 13 residues.

This clone occurred once. Here the CDR3 reads CASSLQGALTEAFF. Here the CDR3 DNA reads TGTGCCAGCAGTTTACAGGGGGCTTTGACTGAAGCTTTCTTT. The rearrangement uses TRBV6-2 or TRBV6-3 and TRBJ1-1; 9 nucleotides match TRBD1. There are 14 residues in the CDR3. V gave up 4 bases and J gave up 5 bases; unmatched junction bases: 5. Per germline, CDR1 MNHEY and CDR2 SVGEGT.

The chain recombines TRBV7-2 with TRBJ2-7; D ambiguous. Germline V gene sequence: CDR1 SGHTA, CDR2 FQGNSA. The germline V and J ends were trimmed by 5 bases and 0 bases, with 5 bases remaining between them. The CDR3 consists of 12 residues. CDR3 in DNA: TGTGCCAGCAGCCCCTACTCCTACGAGCAGTACTTC. It encodes CASSPYSYEQYF.

The rearrangement links TRBV18 to TRBJ1-1; the match to TRBD1 covers 7 bases. The CDR3 spans 15 residues. V shed 1 base and J 2 bases; nucleotides not matched to a gene: 4. The germline V gene encodes CDR1 KGHSH and CDR2 LQKENI. For the CDR3, the DNA is TGTGCCAGCTCACCACTCACAGGGGACAACACTGAAGCTTTCTTT. Amino acid sequence: CASSPLTGDNTEAFF.

The V call is TRBV19, the J call TRBJ1-1, with 7 bases matching TRBD1. The germline CDR1 and CDR2 sequences are LNHDA and SQIVND (reference sequence). CDR3 length: 15 amino acids. V trimming: 6 bases; J trimming: 5 bases; junction bases outside the gene matches: 12. In DNA form, the CDR3 reads TGTGCCAGTAGGAAAATCGGGACAGCGGTGACTGAAGCTTTCTTT. Protein: CASRKIGTAVTEAFF.

The chain links TRBV19 to TRBJ1-4, with 7 bases identical to TRBD1. J gave up 2 bases and V 5 bases, and 2 bases lay outside the gene matches. This CDR3 contains 14 residues. Germline lookup yields CDR1 LNHDA and CDR2 SQIVND (reference sequence). This CDR3 reads CASSRGQTNEKLFF. The CDR3 DNA sequence: TGTGCCAGTAGTCGGGGACAGACTAATGAAAAACTGTTTTTT.

This sequence joins TRBV7-9 and TRBJ1-2; 7 bases are shared with TRBD1. The CDR3 runs 14 residues. Germline lookup yields CDR1 SEHNR and CDR2 FQNEAQ (reference sequence). Trimming took 2 bases from V and 4 from J; bases not matched to a gene: 4. The CDR3 DNA reads TGTGCCAGCAGCTTATTCGGGACAGCCTATGGCTACACCTTC. Its translation is CASSLFGTAYGYTF.

This clone was observed once. This rearrangement joins TRBV2 to TRBJ2-3; 9 bases are shared with TRBD1. The CDR3 totals 15 residues. CDR1 SNHLY and CDR2 FYNNEI come from the germline V gene. The V and J ends lost 4 bases and 1 base, in that order; junction bases with no gene match: 3. CDR3 bases: TGTGCCAGCAGTGCGCGGACAGGGGGCACAGATACGCAGTATTTT. It codes for CASSARTGGTDTQYF. The complete variable domain, with remaining parts taken from reference TRBV2 and TRBJ2-3, reads EPEVTQTPSHQVTQMGQEVILRCVPISNHLYFYWYRQILGQKVEFLVSFYNNEISEKSEIFDDQFSVERPDGSNFTLKIRSTKLEDSAMYFCASSARTGGTDTQYFGPGTRLTVL.